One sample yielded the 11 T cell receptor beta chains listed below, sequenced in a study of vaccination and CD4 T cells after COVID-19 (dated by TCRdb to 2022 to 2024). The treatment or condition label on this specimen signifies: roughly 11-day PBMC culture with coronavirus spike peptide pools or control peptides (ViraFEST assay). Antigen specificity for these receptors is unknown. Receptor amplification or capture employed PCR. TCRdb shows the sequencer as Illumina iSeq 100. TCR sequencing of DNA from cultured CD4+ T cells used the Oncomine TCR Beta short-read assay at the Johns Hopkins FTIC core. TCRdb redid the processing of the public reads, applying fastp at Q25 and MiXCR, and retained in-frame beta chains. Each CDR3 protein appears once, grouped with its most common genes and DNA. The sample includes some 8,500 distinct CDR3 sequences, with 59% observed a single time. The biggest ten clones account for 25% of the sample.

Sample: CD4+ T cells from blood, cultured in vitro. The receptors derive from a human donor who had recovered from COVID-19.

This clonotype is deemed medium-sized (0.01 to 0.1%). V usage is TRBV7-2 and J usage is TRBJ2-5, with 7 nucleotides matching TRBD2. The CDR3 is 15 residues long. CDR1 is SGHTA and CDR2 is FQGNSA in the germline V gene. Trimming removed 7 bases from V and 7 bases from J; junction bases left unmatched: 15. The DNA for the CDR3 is TGTGCCAGCATGGGGGGGAGTGGGGTCCGGGGGACCCAGTACTTC. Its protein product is CASMGGSGVRGTQYF.

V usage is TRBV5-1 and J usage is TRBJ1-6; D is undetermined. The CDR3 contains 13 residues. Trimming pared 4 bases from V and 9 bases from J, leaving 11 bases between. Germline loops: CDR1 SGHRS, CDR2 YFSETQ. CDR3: CASSDNWGSPLHF. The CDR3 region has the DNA TGCGCCAGCAGCGATAACTGGGGTTCACCCCTCCACTTT.

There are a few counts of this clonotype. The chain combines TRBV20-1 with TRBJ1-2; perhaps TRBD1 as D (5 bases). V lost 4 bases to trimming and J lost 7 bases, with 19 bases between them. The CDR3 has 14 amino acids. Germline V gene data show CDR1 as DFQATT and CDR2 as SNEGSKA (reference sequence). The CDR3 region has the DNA TGCAGTGCTATATCCGGGCCCACCGGGGGTGGCTACACCTTC. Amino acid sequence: CSAISGPTGGGYTF.

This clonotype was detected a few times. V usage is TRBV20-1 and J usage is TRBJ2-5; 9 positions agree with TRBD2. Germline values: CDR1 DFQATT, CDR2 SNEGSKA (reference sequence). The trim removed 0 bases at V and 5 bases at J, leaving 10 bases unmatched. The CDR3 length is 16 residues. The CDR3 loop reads CSARDWGAGGGETQYF. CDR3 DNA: TGCAGTGCTAGAGATTGGGGAGCGGGAGGAGGGGAGACCCAGTACTTC.

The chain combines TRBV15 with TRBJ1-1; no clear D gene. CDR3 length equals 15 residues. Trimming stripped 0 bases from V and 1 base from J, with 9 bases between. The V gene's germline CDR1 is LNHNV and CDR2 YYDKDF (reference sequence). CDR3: CATSRDPITNTEAFF. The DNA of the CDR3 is TGTGCCACCAGCAGAGATCCTATTACGAACACTGAAGCTTTCTTT.

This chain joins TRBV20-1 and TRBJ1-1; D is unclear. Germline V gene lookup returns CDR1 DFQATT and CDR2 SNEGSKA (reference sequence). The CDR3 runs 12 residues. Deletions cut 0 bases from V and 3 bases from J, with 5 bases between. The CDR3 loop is CSAREPYTEAFF. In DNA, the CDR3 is TGCAGTGCTAGAGAGCCGTACACTGAAGCTTTCTTT.

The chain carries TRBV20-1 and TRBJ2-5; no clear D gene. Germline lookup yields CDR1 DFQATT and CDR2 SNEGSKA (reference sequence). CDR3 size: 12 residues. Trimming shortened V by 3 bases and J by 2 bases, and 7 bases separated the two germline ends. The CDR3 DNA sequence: TGCAGTGCTAGGAGACGGCAAGAGACCCAGTACTTC. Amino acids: CSARRRQETQYF.

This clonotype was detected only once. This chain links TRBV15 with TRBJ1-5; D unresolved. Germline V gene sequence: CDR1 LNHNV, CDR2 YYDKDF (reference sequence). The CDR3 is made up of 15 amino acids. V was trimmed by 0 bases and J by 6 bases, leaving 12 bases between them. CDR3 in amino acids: CATSRDSTEVQPQHF. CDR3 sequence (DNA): TGTGCCACCAGCAGAGATTCGACCGAAGTTCAGCCCCAGCATTTT. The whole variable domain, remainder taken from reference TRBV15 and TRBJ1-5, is DAMVIQNPRYQVTQFGKPVTLSCSQTLNHNVMYWYQQKSSQAPKLLFHYYDKDFNNEADTPDNFQSRRPNTSFCFLDIRSPGLGDTAMYLCATSRDSTEVQPQHFGDGTRLSIL.

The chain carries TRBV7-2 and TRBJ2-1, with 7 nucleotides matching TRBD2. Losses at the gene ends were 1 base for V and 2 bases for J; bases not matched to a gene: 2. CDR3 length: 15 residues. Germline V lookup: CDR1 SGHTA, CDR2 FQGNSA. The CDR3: CASSLGGRAYNEQFF. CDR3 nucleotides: TGTGCCAGCAGCTTAGGAGGGAGGGCCTACAATGAGCAGTTCTTC.

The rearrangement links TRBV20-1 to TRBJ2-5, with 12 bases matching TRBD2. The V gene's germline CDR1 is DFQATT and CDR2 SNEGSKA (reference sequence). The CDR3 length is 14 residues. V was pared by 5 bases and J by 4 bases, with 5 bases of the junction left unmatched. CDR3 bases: TGCAGTGCTCCGACTAGCGGGAGTGGAGAGACCCAGTACTTC. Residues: CSAPTSGSGETQYF.

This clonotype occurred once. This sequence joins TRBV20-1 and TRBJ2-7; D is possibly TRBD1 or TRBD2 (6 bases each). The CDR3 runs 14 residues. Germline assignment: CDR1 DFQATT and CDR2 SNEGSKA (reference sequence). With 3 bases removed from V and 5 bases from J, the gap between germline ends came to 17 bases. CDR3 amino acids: CSASKGGDVDEQYF. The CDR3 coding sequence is TGCAGTGCTAGTAAGGGGGGCGACGTCGACGAGCAGTACTTC.